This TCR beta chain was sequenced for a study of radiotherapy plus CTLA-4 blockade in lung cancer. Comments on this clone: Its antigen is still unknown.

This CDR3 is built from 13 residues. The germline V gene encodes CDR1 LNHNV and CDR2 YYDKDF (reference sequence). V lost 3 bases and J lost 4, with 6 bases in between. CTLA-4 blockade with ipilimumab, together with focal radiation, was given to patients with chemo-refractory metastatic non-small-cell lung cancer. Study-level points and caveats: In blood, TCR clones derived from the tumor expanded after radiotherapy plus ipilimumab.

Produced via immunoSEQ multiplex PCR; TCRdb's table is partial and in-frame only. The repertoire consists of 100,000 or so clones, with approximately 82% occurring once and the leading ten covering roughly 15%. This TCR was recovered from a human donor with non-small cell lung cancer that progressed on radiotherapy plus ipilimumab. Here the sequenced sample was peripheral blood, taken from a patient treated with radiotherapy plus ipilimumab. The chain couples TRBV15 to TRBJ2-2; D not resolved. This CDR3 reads CATSSLTTGELFF. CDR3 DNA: TGTGCCACCAGCAGTCTAACCACCGGGGAGCTGTTTTTT.